A selection of T cell receptor beta chains follows, all from one sample in a study of PD-1 blockade in classical Hodgkin lymphoma. Libraries were prepared by immunoSEQ multiplex PCR; TCRdb keeps only in-frame clonotypes and omits some of them. The sample has roughly 23,000 clones; 85% to 95% are singletons. Material: CD4+ T cells from blood. These receptors were taken from a human donor with classical Hodgkin lymphoma. The CDR3 runs from the conserved cysteine through the conserved F or W. The D gene is left open where the match is weak. Clone size is shown for a subset of rows, as once, few, many or a class of expanded clone.

TRBV5-4	TRBD2	TRBJ2-5	-	CASSLGTSGGLYQETQYF	TGTGCCAGCAGCTTGGGGACTAGCGGGGGGTTATACCAAGAGACCCAGTACTTC
TRBV30	-	TRBJ1-6	-	CAWSLAPDLYNSPLHF	TGTGCCTGGAGCCTTGCCCCGGACCTCTATAATTCACCCCTCCACTTT
TRBV19	TRBD1	TRBJ1-2	-	CASSSVGQGALGYTF	TGTGCCAGTAGTTCCGTCGGTCAGGGGGCGCTGGGCTACACCTTC
TRBV28	-	TRBJ2-1	-	CASSFALGEQFF	TGTGCCAGCAGTTTTGCATTGGGGGAGCAGTTCTTC
TRBV5-1	TRBD2	TRBJ2-1	-	CASSLRLAGDNEQFF	TGCGCCAGCAGCTTAAGACTAGCGGGAGACAATGAGCAGTTCTTC
TRBV11-2	-	TRBJ2-2	-	CASSPRTSNTGELFF	TGTGCCAGCAGCCCTCGGACTTCTAACACCGGGGAGCTGTTTTTT
TRBV5-1	-	TRBJ1-1	-	CASSSTVNTEAFF	TGCGCCAGCAGCTCTACAGTGAACACTGAAGCTTTCTTT
TRBV7-6	TRBD2	TRBJ2-3	few	CASSYGTSGRGDTQYF	TGTGCCAGCAGCTACGGGACTAGCGGGAGGGGAGATACGCAGTATTTT
TRBV6-5	-	TRBJ2-7	-	CASSSRTDSYEQYF	TGTGCCAGCAGTTCCCGGACAGACTCCTACGAGCAGTACTTC
TRBV4-2	TRBD1	TRBJ1-2	-	CASSPQGEIYGYTF	TGTGCCAGCAGCCCCCAGGGGGAGATCTATGGCTACACCTTC
TRBV14	-	TRBJ1-1	-	CASRTYLNTEAFF	TGTGCCAGCAGGACTTACTTGAACACTGAAGCTTTCTTT
TRBV19	TRBD1	TRBJ1-1	-	CASSTRQGSRSFF	TGTGCCAGTAGTACCAGACAGGGTTCGAGATCTTTCTTT
TRBV10-1	TRBD2	TRBJ2-7	-	CASKLAGVPGGYEQYF	TGCGCCAGCAAACTAGCGGGGGTCCCCGGGGGCTACGAGCAGTACTTC
TRBV28	-	TRBJ2-7	-	CASSSGAREDYEQYF	TGTGCCAGCAGTTCGGGGGCTAGGGAAGACTACGAGCAGTACTTC
TRBV5-1	TRBD2	TRBJ2-5	-	CASSLIPGLAGEETQYF	TGCGCCAGCAGCTTAATCCCGGGACTAGCGGGAGAAGAGACCCAGTACTTC
TRBV5-1	-	TRBJ1-2	-	CASSLTRGGYTF	TGCGCCAGCAGCTTGACGAGGGGTGGCTACACCTTC
TRBV6-1	-	TRBJ2-7	-	CASSEADQGRTEQYF	TGTGCCAGCAGTGAAGCGGACCAGGGAAGGACCGAGCAGTACTTC
TRBV5-1	-	TRBJ1-2	-	CASSLENGGVYGYTF	TGCGCCAGCAGCTTGGAAAACGGGGGGGTCTATGGCTACACCTTC
TRBV6-1	TRBD2	TRBJ2-2	-	CASSEEIGLAVTGELFF	TGTGCCAGCAGTGAAGAGATCGGACTAGCGGTCACCGGGGAGCTGTTTTTT
TRBV5-1	TRBD2	TRBJ2-6	-	CASSLTTGLAGAPFSGANVLTF	TGCGCCAGCAGCTTAACGACCGGACTAGCGGGGGCCCCCTTCTCTGGGGCCAACGTCCTGACTTTC
TRBV28	-	TRBJ2-6	-	CATSSPGDGASGANVLTF	TGTGCCACCTCATCCCCCGGGGATGGTGCCTCTGGGGCCAACGTCCTGACTTTC
TRBV6-5	TRBD1	TRBJ2-7	-	CASSYMVTGVAEQYF	TGTGCCAGCAGTTACATGGTGACAGGGGTGGCCGAGCAGTACTTC
TRBV4-1	-	TRBJ1-1	-	CASSQDQGYTEAFF	TGCGCCAGCAGCCAAGATCAGGGGTACACTGAAGCTTTCTTT
TRBV9	-	TRBJ2-3	-	CASSVESNTDTQYF	TGTGCCAGCAGCGTAGAGTCAAACACAGATACGCAGTATTTT
TRBV11-3	-	TRBJ2-1	-	CASSHRKSSYNEQFF	TGTGCCAGCAGTCACCGAAAAAGCTCCTACAATGAGCAGTTCTTC
TRBV18	TRBD1	TRBJ1-2	-	CASSPGAGGAYGYTF	TGTGCCAGCTCACCAGGGGCAGGGGGCGCGTATGGCTACACCTTC
TRBV6-4	-	TRBJ1-2	once	CASSHRAIRGYTF	TGTGCCAGCAGTCACAGGGCCATTAGGGGCTACACCTTC
TRBV7-9	TRBD1	TRBJ2-7	-	CASSPGTEVYEQYF	TGTGCCAGCAGCCCTGGGACAGAGGTCTACGAGCAGTACTTC
TRBV5-4	TRBD1	TRBJ2-5	-	CASSPGTGLKGTQYF	TGTGCCAGCAGCCCCGGGACAGGACTCAAGGGGACCCAGTACTTC
TRBV5-1	-	TRBJ2-1	-	CASSYYRSNEQFF	TGCGCCAGCAGCTACTACAGGAGCAATGAGCAGTTCTTC
TRBV7-6	-	TRBJ2-3	-	CASSSYHTDTQYF	TGTGCCAGCAGCTCCTACCACACAGATACGCAGTATTTT
TRBV28	-	TRBJ1-3	few	CASSSPGNTIYF	TGTGCCAGCAGTTCCCCTGGAAACACCATATATTTT
TRBV5-6	-	TRBJ1-4	-	CASSSGVYSTARTEKLFF	TGTGCCAGCAGCTCTGGGGTCTACTCGACAGCCCGGACTGAAAAACTGTTTTTT
TRBV25-1	-	TRBJ2-5	-	CASSEWALETQYF	TGTGCCAGCAGTGAATGGGCCCTCGAGACCCAGTACTTC
TRBV11-2	TRBD2	TRBJ2-3	-	CASSLKAAGGITDTQYF	TGTGCCAGCAGCTTAAAGGCCGCGGGAGGAATCACAGATACGCAGTATTTT
TRBV2	-	TRBJ2-7	-	CASSESTYEQYF	TGTGCCAGCAGTGAGTCAACCTACGAGCAGTACTTC
TRBV5-1	TRBD2	TRBJ2-3	-	CASSPGTSGDTQYF	TGCGCCAGCAGCCCAGGGACTAGCGGAGATACGCAGTATTTT